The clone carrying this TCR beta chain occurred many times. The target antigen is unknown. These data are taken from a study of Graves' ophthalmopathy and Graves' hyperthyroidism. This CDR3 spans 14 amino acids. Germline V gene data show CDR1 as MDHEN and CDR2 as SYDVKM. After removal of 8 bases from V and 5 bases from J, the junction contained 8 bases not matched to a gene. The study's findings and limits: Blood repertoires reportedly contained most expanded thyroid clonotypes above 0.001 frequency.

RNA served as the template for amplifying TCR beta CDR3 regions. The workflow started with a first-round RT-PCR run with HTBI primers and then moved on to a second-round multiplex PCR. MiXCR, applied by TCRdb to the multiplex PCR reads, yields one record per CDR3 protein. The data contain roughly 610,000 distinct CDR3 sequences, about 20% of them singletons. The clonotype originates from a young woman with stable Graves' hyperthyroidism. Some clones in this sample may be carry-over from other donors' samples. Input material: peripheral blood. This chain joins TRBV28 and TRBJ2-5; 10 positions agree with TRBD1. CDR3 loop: CASARDRGPETQYF. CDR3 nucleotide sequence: TGTGCCAGCGCCCGGGACAGGGGTCCGGAGACCCAGTACTTC.